The clone carrying this T cell receptor (beta chain) was detected only a few times. The sample comes from a study of T cells in Graves' hyperthyroidism and ophthalmopathy. Study in general: Pretreatment peripheral blood was obtained at initial diagnosis.

Amplification targeted TCR beta CDR3 regions from RNA transcripts. First-round RT-PCR with HTBI primers amplified the TCR CDR3 region. TCRdb ran MiXCR on the multiplex PCR reads and lists one entry per CDR3 protein. The sample lists 600,000 to 650,000 distinct CDR3 sequences; less than 25% were seen once. The CDR3 is 18 amino acids. Between the trimmed V and J ends, which lost 4 bases and 2 bases, there was a span of 26 bases. Per germline, CDR1 SQVTM and CDR2 ANQGSEA. This sequence was found in a man younger than 40 with Graves' ophthalmopathy. The rearrangement joins TRBV29-1 to TRBJ1-1; a possible D gene is TRBD1 (6 bases). Sequencing was carried out using blood. CDR3 protein: CSVGGRGGSNRGNTEAFF. CDR3 DNA sequence: TGCAGCGTTGGAGGTCGAGGGGGGAGCAACAGAGGCAACACTGAAGCTTTCTTT.